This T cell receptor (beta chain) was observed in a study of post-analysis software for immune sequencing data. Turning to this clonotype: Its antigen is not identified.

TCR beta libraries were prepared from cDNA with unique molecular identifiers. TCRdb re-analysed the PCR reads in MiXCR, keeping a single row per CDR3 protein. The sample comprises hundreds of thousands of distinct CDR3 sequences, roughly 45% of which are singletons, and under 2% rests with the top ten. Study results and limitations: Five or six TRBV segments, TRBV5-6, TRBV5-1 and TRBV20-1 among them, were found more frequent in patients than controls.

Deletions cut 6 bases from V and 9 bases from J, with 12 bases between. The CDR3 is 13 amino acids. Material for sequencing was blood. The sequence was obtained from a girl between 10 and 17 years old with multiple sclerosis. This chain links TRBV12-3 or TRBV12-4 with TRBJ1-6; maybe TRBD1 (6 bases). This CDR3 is CASSTGTASPLHF. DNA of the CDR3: TGTGCCAGCAGCACAGGGACGGCTTCACCCCTCCACTTT.